The source of this T cell receptor (beta chain) is a study of blood T cell repertoires in COVID-19. The V gene's germline CDR1 is LNHNV and CDR2 YYDKDF (reference sequence). The CDR3 has 17 amino acids. Deletions cut 2 bases from V and 8 bases from J, with 19 bases between. This clone came up a few times. The table came from immunoSEQ multiplex PCR; TCRdb's copy has only in-frame clones and leaves some out. The profile covers about 94,000 clones, with 80% appearing a single time and under 20% taken by the ten largest. The V call is TRBV15, the J call TRBJ2-6; D possibly corresponds to TRBD1 (6 bases). The sequenced material came from peripheral blood. This TCR derives from a human donor in a cohort sampled during active COVID-19. CDR3 sequence reads: CATSRFPTGLRPNVLTF. The CDR3, as DNA: TGTGCCACCAGCAGATTCCCGACAGGCCTGAGGCCCAACGTCCTGACTTTC. Variable domain in full (rest from reference TRBV15 and TRBJ2-6): DAMVIQNPRYQVTQFGKPVTLSCSQTLNHNVMYWYQQKSSQAPKLLFHYYDKDFNNEADTPDNFQSRRPNTSFCFLDIRSPGLGDTAMYLCATSRFPTGLRPNVLTFGAGSRLTVL.